The rows below give T cell receptor beta chains drawn from one sample of a study of OX40 agonist ivuxolimab in advanced cancers. Here immunoSEQ multiplex PCR was the method, and the copy in TCRdb shows in-frame clones only, minus some. The data show approximately 47,000 clones, with 88% seen just once and under 10% held by the top ten. The sample was CD4+ or CD8+ T cells sorted from blood, taken in a trial of the OX40 agonist ivuxolimab. The source of these receptors is an adult with an advanced solid tumor such as melanoma, head and neck, liver or kidney cancer. Each CDR3 is given with its conserved first and last residue. The D gene is left open where the match is weak. The listing skips clone size in some rows; elsewhere it reads once, few, many or a size class.

V gene	D gene	CDR3 length	clone size	J gene	CDR3 DNA	CDR3 protein
TRBV4-1	TRBD2	18	NA	TRBJ2-5	TGCGCCAGCAGCCACCCCCTGGGACTAGCGGGGGTTCAAGAGACCCAGTACTTC	CASSHPLGLAGVQETQYF
TRBV30	NA	12	NA	TRBJ1-5	TGTGCCTGGAAGTTGCCCGACCGGCCCCAGCATTTT	CAWKLPDRPQHF
TRBV7-9	NA	15	NA	TRBJ1-4	TGTGCCAGCAGCTTAGTAACAGCCAACCTTGAAAAACTGTTTTTT	CASSLVTANLEKLFF
TRBV6-6	TRBD1	14	NA	TRBJ1-2	TGTGCCAGCAGTAAGGACAGGGGAATGGGCGGCTACACCTTC	CASSKDRGMGGYTF
TRBV7-3	TRBD2	15	once	TRBJ2-3	TGTGCCAGCAGCTTACGGGCTAGCGGAACAGATACGCAGTATTTT	CASSLRASGTDTQYF
TRBV7-2	NA	15	NA	TRBJ1-5	TGTGCCAGCAGCTTAGAGAGTGGGTTCAATCAGCCCCAGCATTTT	CASSLESGFNQPQHF
TRBV30	NA	13	NA	TRBJ2-1	TGTGCCTGGAGTGTACGGGTTTCTGGGGAGCAGTTCTTC	CAWSVRVSGEQFF
TRBV5-1	TRBD1	14	NA	TRBJ2-5	TGCGCCACCCAGAGACAGGGGGCCAGGGAGACCCAGTACTTC	CATQRQGARETQYF
TRBV18	TRBD2	18	once	TRBJ2-1	TGTGCCAGCTCACTCTCACAGGGACTAGCGGGAGGCTACAATGAGCAGTTCTTC	CASSLSQGLAGGYNEQFF
TRBV30	NA	13	NA	TRBJ1-5	TGTGCCTGGAGTGTTGGCGACAATCAGCCCCAGCATTTT	CAWSVGDNQPQHF
TRBV5-4	NA	13	NA	TRBJ1-2	TGTGCCAGCAGCTTGCGAGGGGGAGGCGGCTACACCTTC	CASSLRGGGGYTF
TRBV19	NA	12	NA	TRBJ2-7	TGTGCCAGTAGTACTGGCCAATACGAGCAGTACTTC	CASSTGQYEQYF
TRBV29-1	NA	13	NA	TRBJ2-3	TGCAGCGTTGAAACTAGCAACACAGATACGCAGTATTTT	CSVETSNTDTQYF
TRBV10-3	NA	13	NA	TRBJ1-6	TGTGCCATCGGGGCAGCTTATAATTCACCCCTCCACTTT	CAIGAAYNSPLHF
TRBV5-4	TRBD1	16	NA	TRBJ2-7	TGTGCCAGCAGCTTGGCCGGGACAGGCATCTCCTACGAGCAGTACTTC	CASSLAGTGISYEQYF
TRBV7-6	TRBD1	14	NA	TRBJ2-1	TGTGCCAGCAGCTTGAGACAGGGGTACAATGAGCAGTTCTTC	CASSLRQGYNEQFF
TRBV7-8	NA	13	NA	TRBJ1-6	TGTGCCAGCAGCACCCAACAGGATTCACCCCTCCACTTT	CASSTQQDSPLHF
TRBV5-1	TRBD2	14	NA	TRBJ2-1	TGCGCCAGCAGCTCGACTAGCACAAACAATGAGCAGTTCTTC	CASSSTSTNNEQFF
TRBV7-2	NA	15	NA	TRBJ2-2	TGTGCCAGCAGCTTACGAGCTTGGGACACCGGGGAGCTGTTTTTT	CASSLRAWDTGELFF
TRBV2	NA	15	NA	TRBJ1-5	TGTGCCAGCAGTGTTGGGGGGTTTGTGAATCAGCCCCAGCATTTT	CASSVGGFVNQPQHF
TRBV7-2	NA	15	NA	TRBJ2-7	TGTGCCAGCAGCTCCCAAGCGGGCTTCTCCTACGAGCAGTACTTC	CASSSQAGFSYEQYF
TRBV2	NA	14	NA	TRBJ1-4	TGTGCCAGCAGTGATGGCAGGTTTAATGAAAAACTGTTTTTT	CASSDGRFNEKLFF
TRBV7-2	NA	16	NA	TRBJ1-2	TGTGCCAGCAGCAAAGACGTTGAGGGCAGGGGCGGAGGCTACACCTTC	CASSKDVEGRGGGYTF
TRBV28	NA	16	NA	TRBJ1-4	TGTGCCAGCAGTTCCCCAGGGGCCCCAACTAATGAAAAACTGTTTTTT	CASSSPGAPTNEKLFF
TRBV5-4	NA	16	NA	TRBJ2-6	TGTGCCAGCAGCTCGTCGGTACTCTCTGGGGCCAACGTCCTGACTTTC	CASSSSVLSGANVLTF
TRBV5-1	TRBD1	15	NA	TRBJ2-1	TGCGCCAGCAGCCCTCGGACAGGGACCTACAATGAGCAGTTCTTC	CASSPRTGTYNEQFF
TRBV11-2	NA	13	NA	TRBJ2-1	TGTGCCAGCAGCTTATACGGGACGGGTGAGCAGTTCTTC	CASSLYGTGEQFF
TRBV5-1	NA	15	NA	TRBJ1-5	TGCGCCAGCAGCCCGGGACATTCGAAGGATCAGCCCCAGCATTTT	CASSPGHSKDQPQHF
TRBV4-2	NA	15	NA	TRBJ2-5	TGTGCCAGCAGCCGCCGGCAGACCCCCCAAGAGACCCAGTACTTC	CASSRRQTPQETQYF
TRBV27	NA	16	NA	TRBJ1-2	TGTGCCAGCAGTCCCGTATGGACGCAGGGGAGGGGTGGCTACACCTTC	CASSPVWTQGRGGYTF
TRBV7-9	NA	15	NA	TRBJ2-7	TGTGCCAGCAGCTTAGCCGCTTGGGGCTCCTACGAGCAGTACTTC	CASSLAAWGSYEQYF
TRBV19	TRBD1	15	NA	TRBJ2-7	TGTGCCAGTAGTATCTCCGGGACAGGGTCGTACGAGCAGTACTTC	CASSISGTGSYEQYF
TRBV13	TRBD1	15	few	TRBJ2-3	TGTGCCAGCAGCACCCGGACAGGGGGGCCAGATACGCAGTATTTT	CASSTRTGGPDTQYF
TRBV5-1	NA	16	NA	TRBJ2-2	TGCGCCAGCAGCTTCTTGTCGAGAACGAACACCGGGGAGCTGTTTTTT	CASSFLSRTNTGELFF
TRBV30	TRBD2	14	NA	TRBJ2-7	TGTGCCTACACCAGGAGGGAGGGGACCTACGAGCAGTACTTC	CAYTRREGTYEQYF
TRBV9	TRBD2	16	NA	TRBJ2-3	TGTGCCAGCAGCCCTGGCCTAGCGGAAAGCACAGATACGCAGTATTTT	CASSPGLAESTDTQYF
TRBV7-6	TRBD2	18	NA	TRBJ2-1	TGTGCCAGCAGCTTAGTCGGCTTCCTAGCGGGAGGGTTGTATGAGCAGTTCTTC	CASSLVGFLAGGLYEQFF
TRBV7-2	NA	12	NA	TRBJ2-3	TGTGCCAGCAGCCCTAGAGGACATACGCAGTATTTT	CASSPRGHTQYF
TRBV7-2	NA	14	NA	TRBJ1-4	TGTGCCAGCAGCCGGGGTGGAGGGCAGGAAAAACTGTTTTTT	CASSRGGGQEKLFF
TRBV18	NA	12	once	TRBJ2-5	TGTGCCAGCTCACCACCGCTAGAGACCCAGTACTTC	CASSPPLETQYF
TRBV9	NA	14	NA	TRBJ2-5	TGTGCCAGCAGCGAAGGGGTGAGGGGGGAGACCCAGTACTTC	CASSEGVRGETQYF
TRBV6-4	TRBD1	18	NA	TRBJ1-1	TGTGCCAGCAGTGACTCCCCGGGGACAGCGAAAGCGGGAACTGAAGCTTTCTTT	CASSDSPGTAKAGTEAFF
TRBV5-1	NA	12	NA	TRBJ2-1	TGCGCCAGCAGCTTGGACTACAATGAGCAGTTCTTC	CASSLDYNEQFF
TRBV5-1	NA	13	NA	TRBJ1-2	TGCGCCAGCACCTGGGGGACCGGGGATGGCTACACCTTC	CASTWGTGDGYTF
TRBV15	TRBD2	16	NA	TRBJ2-3	TGTGCCACCAGAAAAGAAGGGGAGGGCCACGTAGATACGCAGTATTTT	CATRKEGEGHVDTQYF
TRBV9	TRBD2	14	NA	TRBJ2-3	TGTGCCAGCAGCAATTCGGGGGGGACAGATACGCAGTATTTT	CASSNSGGTDTQYF
TRBV28	NA	14	once	TRBJ1-1	TGTGCCAGCAGCCTGCCCCCCTCTGGGGGGGTAGCTTTCTTT	CASSLPPSGGVAFF
TRBV11-2	NA	15	NA	TRBJ2-5	TGTGCCAGCAGCACTCATATCCTTAACCAAGAGACCCAGTACTTC	CASSTHILNQETQYF
TRBV6-1	NA	13	once	TRBJ2-2	TGTGCCAGCACCTCCCCGAACACCGGGGAGCTGTTTTTT	CASTSPNTGELFF
TRBV10-3	TRBD1	16	once	TRBJ1-5	TGTGCCATCAGTAGACAGGGACAAACCCCTAATCAGCCCCAGCATTTT	CAISRQGQTPNQPQHF
TRBV12-5	NA	14	NA	TRBJ2-5	TGTGCTAGTGGTTTGACCCCGATGGCTGAGACCCAGTACTTC	CASGLTPMAETQYF
TRBV9	NA	13	NA	TRBJ2-5	TGTGCCAGCAGCGTAAGGGACCAAGAGACCCAGTACTTC	CASSVRDQETQYF
TRBV5-8	NA	15	NA	TRBJ2-7	TGTGCCAGCAGCTTACATCGGGTCCTCGCCTACGAGCAGTACTTC	CASSLHRVLAYEQYF
TRBV6-5	TRBD1	15	NA	TRBJ1-6	TGTGCCAGCAGCTATGGACAGGGTTTTAATTCACCCCTCCACTTT	CASSYGQGFNSPLHF
TRBV2	NA	15	NA	TRBJ1-5	TGTGCCAGCAGTAATACAGGTACCCGCTATCAGCCCCAGCATTTT	CASSNTGTRYQPQHF